This record covers a single T cell receptor beta chain. The target of this receptor is not known. There are no base qualities to consult, and no much larger clone falls within one base. Cut back by 2 bases and 4 bases, the V and J ends lie 15 bases apart. There are 15 amino acids in the CDR3, from cysteine to phenylalanine inclusive. Only the CDR3 region is kept as DNA, spanning 45 bases read in frame from base 1. In the germline V gene, CDR1 corresponds to MGHDK and CDR2 to SYGVNS. The library was made by the immunoSEQ multiplex PCR assay. For the multiplex PCR, a mixture combining 60 forward primers for TCR Vbeta segments and 13 reverse primers for TCR Jbeta segments was used. A multiplex PCR assay on genomic DNA amplified the CDR3 region of rearranged TCR beta genes. On the Illumina HiSeq System, the amplified TCR beta libraries were sequenced as 87-base-pair reads. The original pipeline was this. A later analysis counted approximately 74 million unique TCR beta chains across the roughly 700 repertoires, and around 9.9 million of these chains were shared by at least two donors. Raw reads were error-corrected and collapsed into unique sequences with a nearest-neighbor algorithm that merged closely related sequences to remove PCR and sequencing errors. To assign V, D and J gene segments, CDR3 sequences were aligned to IMGT reference sequences. For a sequence to be retained, at least a six-nucleotide match to both a V gene segment and a J gene segment was required. A rearrangement was called productive if the CDR3 had no stop codons and remained in frame with V and J, and every other rearrangement was called non-productive. Following IMGT convention, CDR3 was defined as the stretch from the second conserved V-encoded cysteine up to the conserved J-encoded phenylalanine. The earlier analysis of 500 to 650 of the donors excluded any sequence lacking an unambiguous match to a single V gene segment. In an earlier analysis of 500 to 750 of the donors, V segments were called functional above 56.7% productive rearrangements and were called segregating when the between-donor standard deviation exceeded 5%. A statistical classification framework was developed to diagnose cytomegalovirus status using the catalog of TCR beta chain sequences. V and J gene assignment, in a later analysis, came from comparing TCR nucleotide sequences with IMGT/GENE-DB human TR gene sequences. Using the TCRdist pipeline, a later analysis assigned CDR3 sequences along with most-parsimonious VDJ recombination scenarios. In a later analysis, each TCR beta chain was defined by its CDR3 amino acid sequence together with its V-gene family, and reads lacking a unique V-gene family were excluded. In a later analysis, a few hundred highly shared, low-generation-probability nucleotide sequences were removed to address suspected cross-contamination and a sequencing artifact. For each public chain, a later analysis derived a clonal expansion index from normalized ranks of inferred template counts within each repertoire. A later analysis computed generation probabilities with a VDJ recombination model fitted to out-of-frame rearrangements, and checked the results against IGoR. A later analysis scored TCR-TCR, TCR-HLA and TCR-CMV co-occurrence with hypergeometric tests, applying a repertoire-size bias correction to TCR pairs. To estimate false discovery rates, a later analysis permuted the HLA or CMV assignments 20 times. A later analysis grouped co-occurring TCRs with DBSCAN, adding TCRdist sequence similarity when clustering within HLA-allele-positive subsets. Repertoires with fewer than 30,000 or more than 120,000 public chains were left out of co-occurrence clustering, as were five repertoires with anomalous nucleotide sharing. TCRdb re-hosts the immuneACCESS table, in-frame sequences only. Its copies lack some clones; in the studies checked, an unresolved V gene accounts for under half of them, and the cause for the rest is not known. The V and J calls and clone size are taken from that table; D and trimming were inferred from the DNA. The sample table contains some 180,000 clones; only one count was recorded for roughly 80% of them. The ten largest clones add up to about 1.7% of the sample.

This entry comes from a study of cytomegalovirus exposure and HLA in healthy donors (TCRdb year 2017). About the study as a whole: According to an earlier analysis of 587 of the donors, about 179 million T cells yielded 90 million to 130 million unique TCR beta sequences and about 300 Gb of sequence data. Donor age, sex, ethnicity and CMV serostatus were collected together with the repertoire data. To predict cytomegalovirus infection status, the study brought together high-throughput TCR immunosequencing, statistical association of individual TCRs with disease status, and machine learning. An earlier analysis of 587 of the donors used high-throughput TCR beta sequencing to judge whether each TCR beta V gene segment behaved as functional or pseudogenic. Every discovery cohort repertoire had been produced on one sequencing platform. In a later analysis, previously published TCR beta repertoires from 550 to 750 donors were re-analyzed and high-resolution HLA genotyping was added so that TCR occurrence patterns could be studied. About 280 gigabases of sequencing data and around 88 million unique TCR sequences made up an early release that covered around 640 HLA-typed donors. In addition to the first cohort of 500 to 850 subjects, a separate validation cohort of 130 or so different subjects was used. Using immunosequencing, the study profiled T cell repertoires from some 670 subjects and related those repertoires to cytomegalovirus serostatus. Among 350 to 400 genotyped donors of the cohort, an average of about 240,000 unique TCR beta nucleotide sequences were sequenced per donor, about a sixth of them non-productive. In the later analysis, no new phenotypic data were used to find candidate immune exposures; instead, reliance was placed on TCR beta sequences and their occurrence across donors. HLA typing included class I and class II loci at four-digit resolution. The genetic ancestry cluster associated with self-reported Caucasian donors included roughly four fifths of the roughly 410 genotyped donors. A later genetic analysis used genome-wide SNP genotypes for about 65% of the 666 donors, treating that subset as a discovery cohort. About five DR-DQ haplotypes were handled as single units for association and clustering, since linkage in the cohort was strong. Typing coverage varied by locus: 629-630 donors for A, B, C, DRB1 and DQB1; roughly 560 for DQA1; 600 to 610 for DPA1; around 450 for DPB1. The study aimed to test whether signatures of past pathogen exposure could be identified by cataloging public T cell receptors. Study-level results and caveats: In this cohort, only TCR beta chains were sequenced, and detectable features were limited by the absence of alpha or paired-chain data. A later analysis associated about 17,000 TCR beta sequences with specific HLA alleles at a false discovery rate of 0.05. The study listed 164 TCR beta chains as associated with cytomegalovirus. Broadly in line with IMGT annotations, most TCR beta V segments showed up in productive rearrangements about 87% or about 30% of the time in an earlier analysis of 587 of the donors. In both the original and validation cohorts, the classifier was reported to diagnose cytomegalovirus status with high specificity and sensitivity. A few of the identified cytomegalovirus-associated TCR beta chains were confirmed in vitro to be specific for cytomegalovirus antigens. In a later analysis, HLA-associated TCR beta chains were found to be more clonally expanded and to have lower generation probabilities than equally common non-associated chains. Correlated functional status among segregating V segments might reflect linkage disequilibrium, but an unknown experimental factor could not be ruled out. According to a later analysis, TCR association rates differed among HLA loci, with DRB1 alleles showing the most associated TCRs and HLA-C alleles showing the fewest. Roughly uniform sequencing depth across donors was assumed in presence/absence analyses, although this assumption may not hold. It was suggested by the authors that the approach could potentially be generalized to other disease states and immunological phenotypes. A later genetic analysis reported fewer N-insertions in productive TCRs among donors in an Asian-associated ancestry cluster than the roughly 700-donor mean. The sequencing pipeline was judged likely to have produced a cluster of highly shared sequence variants as a technical artifact. A further reported finding was that TCR beta sequences accurately predicted the HLA-A and HLA-B alleles for most subjects in the first cohort. Most TCR sequences were observed very rarely across donors, whereas some public TCRs were present in many individuals. In a later genetic analysis, a missense DCLRE1C variant was associated with V-gene and J-gene trimming of TCR beta chains, and the association was replicated in an independent cohort. According to a later analysis, most CMV-associated TCR beta chains appeared to be HLA-restricted, and the HLA associations seemed to be driven largely by CMV exposure. HLA typing was unavailable for some donors at each locus, so association tests used only the typed subset. CMV serostatus was the only immune exposure information available for the cohort. When HLA alleles, especially DR and DQ, strongly co-occurred, TCR associations were difficult to assign to individual alleles. Some IMGT-functional V segments, including TRBV6-2 and TRBV6-3, could not be distinguished by the 87-base-pair reads and were therefore excluded. The earlier analysis of nearly 600 of the donors excluded over 15 rarely observed V segments, including chromosome 9 orphons, because counts were too low. According to a later analysis, parvovirus B19, influenza, CMV and Epstein-Barr virus appeared linked to several top co-occurrence clusters.

The cohort comprised some 700 healthy bone marrow donors. At the time of sampling, all cohort members were nominally healthy, though unrecorded immune exposures were likely present. The donor tested CMV seronegative and was one of the 352 seronegative cohort members. A peripheral blood sample was collected from each donor, and TCR beta sequencing was performed on peripheral blood mononuclear cells. Genomic DNA extraction from the blood cell samples was performed with the Qiagen DNeasy Blood Extraction Kit. The rearranged segments are TRBV25-1 and TRBJ2-7; TRBD1 is possibly the D segment (8 matching bases). The receptor comes from a woman aged 18-29 years in good health and CMV-seronegative. The sample was PBMCs. CDR3 reads: CASSERTGGGYEQYF. DNA sequence: TGTGCCAGCAGTGAACGTACAGGGGGGGGTTACGAGCAGTACTTC.